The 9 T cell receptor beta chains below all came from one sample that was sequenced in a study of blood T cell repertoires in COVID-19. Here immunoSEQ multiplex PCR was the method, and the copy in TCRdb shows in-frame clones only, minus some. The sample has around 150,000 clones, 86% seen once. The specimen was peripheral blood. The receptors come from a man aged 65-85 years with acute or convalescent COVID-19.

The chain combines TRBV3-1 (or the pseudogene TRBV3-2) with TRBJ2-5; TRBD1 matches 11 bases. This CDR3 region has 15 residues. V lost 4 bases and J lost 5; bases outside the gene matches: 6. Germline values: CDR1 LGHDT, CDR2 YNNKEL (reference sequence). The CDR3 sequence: CASSPGTGGGETQYF. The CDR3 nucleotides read TGTGCCAGCAGCCCCGGGACAGGGGGAGGGGAGACCCAGTACTTC.

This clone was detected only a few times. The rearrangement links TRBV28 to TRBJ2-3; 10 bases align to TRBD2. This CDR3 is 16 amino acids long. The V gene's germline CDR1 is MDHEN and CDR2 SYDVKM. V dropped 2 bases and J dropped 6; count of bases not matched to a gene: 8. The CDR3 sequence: CASSLRAGGPGDTQYF. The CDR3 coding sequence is TGTGCCAGCAGTTTAAGAGCGGGAGGGCCGGGGGATACGCAGTATTTT.

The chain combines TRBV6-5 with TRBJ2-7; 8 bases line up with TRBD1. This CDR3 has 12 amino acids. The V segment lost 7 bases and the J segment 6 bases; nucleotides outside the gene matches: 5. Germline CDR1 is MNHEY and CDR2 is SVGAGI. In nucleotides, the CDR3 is TGTGCCAGCACGACAGGGGCCGGCGAGCAGTACTTC. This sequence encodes CASTTGAGEQYF.

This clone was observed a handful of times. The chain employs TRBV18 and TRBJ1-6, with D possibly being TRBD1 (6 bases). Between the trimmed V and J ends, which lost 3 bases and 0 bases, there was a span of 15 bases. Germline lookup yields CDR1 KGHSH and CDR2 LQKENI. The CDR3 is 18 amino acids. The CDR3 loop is CASSPIQGGSSYNSPLHF. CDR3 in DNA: TGTGCCAGCTCACCCATACAGGGCGGTAGCTCCTATAATTCACCCCTCCACTTT.

DNA of the CDR3: TGCAGCGTTGGTAGGGGCGGGCGGGGGACTGAAGCTTTCTTT. Its protein is CSVGRGGRGTEAFF. This chain joins TRBV29-1 and TRBJ1-1, with a possible D match to TRBD1 (5 bases). Germline V gene lookup returns CDR1 SQVTM and CDR2 ANQGSEA. V dropped 4 bases and J dropped 5 bases, with 17 bases sitting between them. This CDR3 spans 14 amino acids.

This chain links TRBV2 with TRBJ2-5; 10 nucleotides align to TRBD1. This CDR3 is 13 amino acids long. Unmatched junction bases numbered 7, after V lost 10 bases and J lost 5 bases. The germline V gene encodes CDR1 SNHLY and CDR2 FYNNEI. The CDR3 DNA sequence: TGTGCCACGACCGGGACAGGGGTGGAGACCCAGTACTTC. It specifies CATTGTGVETQYF.

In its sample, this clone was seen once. CDR3: CASSRLAKETQYF. Here the CDR3 DNA reads TGTGCCAGCAGCCGACTAGCGAAAGAGACCCAGTACTTC. The chain combines TRBV5-4 with TRBJ2-5; 8 bases align to TRBD2. With V trimmed by 4 bases and J by 3 bases, 2 bases remained unmatched. Germline values: CDR1 SGHNT, CDR2 YYREEE (reference sequence). This CDR3 has 13 residues. The whole variable domain, filled in from reference TRBV5-4 and TRBJ2-5, reads ETGVTQSPTHLIKTRGQQVTLRCSSQSGHNTVSWYQQALGQGPQFIFQYYREEENGRGNFPPRFSGLQFPNYSSELNVNALELDDSALYLCASSRLAKETQYFGPGTRLLVL.

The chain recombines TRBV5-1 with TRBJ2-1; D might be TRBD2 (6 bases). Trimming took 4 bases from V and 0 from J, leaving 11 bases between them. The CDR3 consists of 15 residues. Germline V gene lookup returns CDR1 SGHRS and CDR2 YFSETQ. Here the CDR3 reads CASSAGRNSYNEQFF. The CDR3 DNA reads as TGCGCCAGCAGCGCGGGACGGAACTCCTACAATGAGCAGTTCTTC. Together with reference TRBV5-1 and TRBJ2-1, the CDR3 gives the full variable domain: KAGVTQTPRYLIKTRGQQVTLSCSPISGHRSVSWYQQTPGQGLQFLFEYFSETQRNKGNFPGRFSGRQFSNSRSEMNVSTLELGDSALYLCASSAGRNSYNEQFFGPGTRLTVL.

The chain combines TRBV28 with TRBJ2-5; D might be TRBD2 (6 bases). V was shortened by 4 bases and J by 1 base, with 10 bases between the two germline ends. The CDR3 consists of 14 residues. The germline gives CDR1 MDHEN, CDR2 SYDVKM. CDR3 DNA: TGTGCCAGCAGTTACGGGGGTTCCCAAGAGACCCAGTACTTC. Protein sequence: CASSYGGSQETQYF.